Each of the 21 T cell receptor beta chains below was sequenced from the same sample in a study of control samples from healthy donors and cancer patients. The protocol was immunoSEQ multiplex PCR, while the TCRdb copy is restricted to in-frame clones and leaves out a portion. The sample records some 140,000 clones, approximately 96% being singletons. The source material was blood. The receptors stem from a middle-aged man in good health.

V is TRBV9 and J is TRBJ1-1, with D maybe TRBD1 (5 bases). Trimming shortened V by 0 bases and J by 5 bases, and 11 bases separated the two germline ends. The CDR3 runs to 14 residues. Germline V lookup: CDR1 SGDLS, CDR2 YYNGEE. CDR3 DNA: TGTGCCAGCAGCGTAGCCTGGGGGGAGACTGAAGCTTTCTTT. It yields the protein CASSVAWGETEAFF. The full variable domain, completed using reference TRBV9 and TRBJ1-1, is DSGVTQTPKHLITATGQRVTLRCSPRSGDLSVYWYQQSLDQGLQFLIQYYNGEERAKGNILERFSAQQFPDLHSELNLSSLELGDSALYFCASSVAWGETEAFFGQGTRLTVV.

The chain joins TRBV9 to TRBJ2-3; D possibly matches TRBD1 or TRBD2 (5 bases each). This CDR3 spans 17 amino acids. V lost 4 bases to trimming and J lost 5 bases, with 23 bases between them. Germline assignment: CDR1 SGDLS and CDR2 YYNGEE. CDR3 in DNA: TGTGCCAGCAGCCCAAGCCACCGGGACCGATTAGTAGATACGCAGTATTTT. Amino acid sequence: CASSPSHRDRLVDTQYF.

This chain joins TRBV11-2 and TRBJ1-2, with D maybe TRBD1 (5 bases). Germline V gene data show CDR1 as SGHAT and CDR2 as FQNNGV. Trimming stripped 3 bases from V and 3 bases from J, with 11 bases between. This CDR3 has 14 residues. The chain's CDR3 is CASSFTGQDYGYTF. CDR3 in DNA: TGTGCCAGCAGCTTTACGGGGCAAGACTATGGCTACACCTTC.

The gene calls are TRBV15 and TRBJ1-2; TRBD1 might be the D (6 bases). The V gene lost 1 base and the J gene lost 4 bases, with 16 bases spanning the gap. This CDR3 is 16 amino acids long. CDR1 and CDR2 (germline): LNHNV, YYDKDF (reference sequence). The CDR3 loop is CATSRVRITTGYGYTF. As DNA, the CDR3 is TGTGCCACCAGCAGAGTGCGAATAACGACAGGCTATGGCTACACCTTC.

The J gene is TRBJ1-6, the V gene TRBV30; D perhaps matches TRBD1 (5 bases). Per the germline V gene, CDR1 is GTSNPN and CDR2 is SVGIG (reference sequence). CDR3 length: 13 residues. V lost 4 bases, J lost 7 bases, and 11 bases lay in between. Written as DNA, the CDR3 is TGTGCCTGGACCGGGACGCCGAATTCACCCCTCCACTTT. Amino acid sequence: CAWTGTPNSPLHF.

Note on this clone: Sequence at one end of the junction differs from germline and may be a read error. The chain employs TRBV10-2 and TRBJ2-5; D possibly corresponds to TRBD1 (5 bases). The CDR3 is 11 residues long. Germline CDR1 reads WSHSY; CDR2 reads SAAADI. CDR3 coding DNA: TGCGCCAGCAGTGAGTCGGGGCAGTGGCACTTC. It is translated as CASSESGQWHF.

This clone came up once. V gene TRBV11-2 combines with J gene TRBJ1-2; 9 bases are a match to TRBD1. Trimming at V came to 4 bases and at J to 7 bases, leaving 13 bases not matched to a gene. This CDR3 comprises 16 residues. CDR1 is SGHAT, CDR2 FQNNGV, per germline. As DNA, the CDR3 is TGTGCCAGCAGCTCTCAGGGACAGGGATTTGCGGGTGGCTACACCTTC. Its protein product is CASSSQGQGFAGGYTF.

This chain links TRBV9 with TRBJ2-5; D is unresolved. CDR1 is SGDLS, CDR2 YYNGEE, per germline. The CDR3 runs 14 residues. The V end lost 4 bases, the J end lost 1 base, and 11 bases lay between the germline ends. CDR3 sequence: CASSLGTAQETQYF. In nucleotides, the CDR3 is TGTGCCAGCAGCTTGGGCACCGCCCAAGAGACCCAGTACTTC.

Note on this clone: The sample has other DNA sequences that encode this CDR3 too. The V gene is TRBV27, the J gene TRBJ2-3; 8 positions match TRBD1. With 2 bases clipped from V and 6 bases from J, the junction kept 4 bases outside the gene matches. The CDR3 spans 14 residues. Per germline, CDR1 MNHEY and CDR2 SMNVEV (reference sequence). CDR3: CASSLGQGADTQYF. The CDR3 coding sequence is TGTGCCAGCAGTTTAGGGCAGGGGGCGGATACGCAGTATTTT.

This chain connects TRBV5-1 to TRBJ1-5; a possible D gene is TRBD1 (5 bases). The V gene lost 4 bases and the J gene lost 3 bases, with 14 bases spanning the gap. This CDR3 has 15 amino acids. CDR1 and CDR2 (germline): SGHRS, YFSETQ. CDR3 loop: CASSPGGGPNQPQHF. As DNA, the CDR3 is TGCGCCAGCAGCCCCGGGGGAGGGCCCAATCAGCCCCAGCATTTT.

In its sample, this clone was seen once. The chain is built from TRBV13 and TRBJ1-5; TRBD1 matches at 9 bases. Trimming removed 5 bases from V and 7 bases from J; junction bases left unmatched: 9. There are 15 residues in the CDR3. Germline CDR1 is PRHDT and CDR2 is FYEKMQ (reference sequence). DNA for the CDR3: TGTGCCAGCAGCCGAAGACAGGGGGTCATCCAGCCCCAGCATTTT. It encodes CASSRRQGVIQPQHF. Using reference TRBV13 and TRBJ1-5 for the parts outside the CDR3, the full variable domain is AAGVIQSPRHLIKEKRETATLKCYPIPRHDTVYWYQQGPGQDPQFLISFYEKMQSDKGSIPDRFSAQQFSDYHSELNMSSLELGDSALYFCASSRRQGVIQPQHFGDGTRLSIL.

The CDR3 here is CATRGQGSYNEQFF. The CDR3 DNA follows: TGCGCCACCCGGGGACAGGGTTCCTACAATGAGCAGTTCTTC. The rearrangement links TRBV5-1 to TRBJ2-1; 9 nucleotides match TRBD1. Germline loops: CDR1 SGHRS, CDR2 YFSETQ. There are 14 residues in the CDR3. Unmatched junction bases numbered 5, after V lost 9 bases and J lost 1 base.

The chain links TRBV4-2 to TRBJ2-7, with 9 bases fitting TRBD1. The CDR3 contains 17 residues. After removal of 0 bases from V and 0 bases from J, the junction contained 6 bases not matched to a gene. Germline CDR1 reads LGHNA; CDR2 reads YNFKEQ. CDR3 loop: CASSQEFGTGSSYEQYF. CDR3 coding DNA: TGTGCCAGCAGCCAAGAGTTTGGGACAGGGAGCTCCTACGAGCAGTACTTC.

This chain links TRBV28 with TRBJ1-5, with 7 bases aligning to TRBD1. The CDR3 covers 15 residues. The ends lost 5 bases at V and 3 bases at J; junction bases unmatched: 7. Germline CDR1 and CDR2: MDHEN and SYDVKM. The CDR3 spells CASSHYRGINQPQHF. CDR3 sequence (DNA): TGTGCCAGCAGTCACTACAGGGGTATCAATCAGCCCCAGCATTTT.

This clone has a single count. The genes are TRBV5-1 and TRBJ1-1; no firm D call. V was cut by 1 base and J by 3 bases, with 10 bases left in between. Germline CDR1 and CDR2: SGHRS and YFSETQ. The CDR3 extends over 14 amino acids. The CDR3 sequence: CASSLLDGDTEAFF. The CDR3 nucleotides read TGCGCCAGCAGCTTGCTCGACGGGGACACTGAAGCTTTCTTT. The full variable domain, in which reference TRBV5-1 and TRBJ1-1 provide the parts outside the CDR3, is KAGVTQTPRYLIKTRGQQVTLSCSPISGHRSVSWYQQTPGQGLQFLFEYFSETQRNKGNFPGRFSGRQFSNSRSEMNVSTLELGDSALYLCASSLLDGDTEAFFGQGTRLTVV.

This chain joins TRBV19 and TRBJ2-2; D is perhaps TRBD1 (5 bases). With 1 base removed from V and 3 bases from J, the gap between germline ends came to 9 bases. The CDR3 extends over 15 amino acids. CDR1 is LNHDA and CDR2 is SQIVND in the germline V gene (reference sequence). The CDR3 DNA reads TGTGCCAGTAGTATAGTTACAGGATACACCGGGGAGCTGTTTTTT. Translation gives CASSIVTGYTGELFF.

Here the CDR3 reads CATTTGVPQGGQPQHF. DNA for the CDR3: TGCGCCACTACCACGGGGGTGCCTCAGGGCGGGCAGCCCCAGCATTTT. This chain links TRBV10-2 with TRBJ1-5, with D possibly being TRBD1 (5 bases). With 10 bases removed from V and 7 bases from J, the gap between germline ends came to 26 bases. The germline gives CDR1 WSHSY, CDR2 SAAADI. The CDR3 is 16 residues long.

This clone was seen a single time. The chain couples TRBV5-1 to TRBJ1-1; TRBD1 might be the D (5 bases). The CDR3 loop spans 17 amino acids. Germline V gene data show CDR1 as SGHRS and CDR2 as YFSETQ. The V and J ends lost 0 bases and 1 base respectively, with 16 bases between them. The CDR3 DNA reads as TGCGCCAGCAGCTTGGCAGGGCCCACACACCCGAACACTGAAGCTTTCTTT. Translated: CASSLAGPTHPNTEAFF.

This clone was seen more than once but under ten times. One end of the junction does not line up with germline, which may come from a read error. The chain carries TRBV20-1 and TRBJ1-2, with D hard to call. The CDR3 has 10 amino acids. Per the germline V gene, CDR1 is DFQATT and CDR2 is SNEGSKA (reference sequence). The CDR3 DNA is TGTGGCAGCTTTAACTATGGCTACACCTTC. Its protein is CGSFNYGYTF.

The chain recombines TRBV28 with TRBJ1-5; 7 positions agree with TRBD1. This CDR3 is 14 amino acids long. Per the germline V gene, CDR1 is MDHEN and CDR2 is SYDVKM. The J segment lost 3 bases and the V segment lost 7 bases, leaving 6 bases of the junction unmatched. CDR3 nucleotides: TGTGCCAGCACTACGGGACAGCACAATCAGCCCCAGCATTTT. Residues: CASTTGQHNQPQHF.

V is TRBV19 and J is TRBJ1-4; tentative D call: TRBD1 (6 bases). V lost 5 bases, J lost 0 bases, and 10 bases lay in between. The CDR3 consists of 15 residues. Germline V gives CDR1 LNHDA, CDR2 SQIVND (reference sequence). The CDR3 DNA reads as TGTGCCAGTAGTCTTAACAGGGCAACTAATGAAAAACTGTTTTTT. Translating it yields CASSLNRATNEKLFF.